These T cell receptor beta chains were read from a single sample in a study of cytomegalovirus exposure and HLA in healthy donors. The repertoire was sequenced with immunoSEQ multiplex PCR; TCRdb's copy has only in-frame clones and lacks some. The table includes 150,000 or so clones, just under 75% detected once. Input material: PBMCs. Receptors originate from a woman aged 18-35 years in good health and CMV-seronegative. The CDR3 runs from the conserved cysteine through the conserved F or W. Each record gives: V gene, J gene, clone size, D gene, CDR3 protein, CDR3 DNA. A D gene is named only where the DNA matches it firmly. Rows may omit the clone size; those that give it use once, few, many or a size class.

>TRBV5-6|TRBJ2-1|-|TRBD2
CASSWRLAGVVDNEQFF
TGTGCCAGCAGCTGGAGACTAGCGGGAGTAGTAGACAATGAGCAGTTCTTC
>TRBV6-6|TRBJ2-5|-|-
CASKDDRKYQETQYF
TGTGCCAGCAAGGATGACAGAAAATACCAAGAGACCCAGTACTTC
>TRBV28|TRBJ1-3|-|TRBD1
CASTLRQGALTGNTIYF
TGTGCCAGCACTCTTCGCCAGGGGGCGCTTACGGGAAACACCATATATTTT
>TRBV7-9|TRBJ1-2|-|-
CASSLGGHRFYGYTF
TGTGCCAGCAGCTTAGGAGGACACCGATTCTATGGCTACACCTTC
>TRBV7-9|TRBJ2-1|few|TRBD2
CASSLTAASGSISDEQFF
TGTGCCAGCAGCTTAACCGCGGCTAGCGGGAGTATTAGCGATGAGCAGTTCTTC
>TRBV19|TRBJ1-2|-|-
CASTFISGHNIRLSHGYTF
TGTGCCAGTACCTTCATCTCGGGACACAATATTCGTCTTTCCCATGGCTACACCTTC
>TRBV18|TRBJ1-2|-|-
CASSPSRDNYGYTF
TGTGCCAGCTCACCGAGCAGGGATAACTATGGCTACACCTTC
>TRBV2|TRBJ1-5|-|-
CASSPTGRNQPQHF
TGTGCCAGCAGTCCGACAGGCCGCAATCAGCCCCAGCATTTT
>TRBV5-1|TRBJ1-1|-|-
CASRPSPRQNTEAFF
TGCGCCAGCAGGCCGAGTCCCAGACAGAACACTGAAGCTTTCTTT
>TRBV5-5|TRBJ2-1|-|TRBD2
CASSPARLAGVNEQFF
TGTGCCAGCAGCCCTGCACGACTAGCGGGGGTGAATGAGCAGTTCTTC
>TRBV4-2|TRBJ2-7|-|-
CASSQEGAPGGQYF
TGTGCCAGCAGCCAAGAAGGAGCACCGGGTGGGCAGTACTTC
>TRBV27|TRBJ2-3|few|-
CASSPPSDTQYF
TGTGCCAGCAGTCCCCCCTCAGATACGCAGTATTTT
>TRBV5-1|TRBJ1-1|-|-
CASSSDPGGTEAFF
TGCGCCAGCAGCTCCGACCCGGGTGGCACTGAAGCTTTCTTT
>TRBV5-4|TRBJ1-1|-|TRBD1
CASSFGQGGTEAFF
TGTGCCAGCAGCTTTGGACAGGGTGGTACTGAAGCTTTCTTT
>TRBV6-5|TRBJ1-2|-|TRBD1
CASSKGQREGYTF
TGTGCCAGCAGCAAGGGACAGAGGGAGGGCTACACCTTC
>TRBV5-1|TRBJ2-7|-|-
CASSFSRVGSYEQYF
TGCGCCAGCAGCTTCTCCAGGGTTGGCTCCTACGAGCAGTACTTC
>TRBV9|TRBJ2-3|-|-
CASSVASTGSSTDTQYF
TGTGCCAGCAGCGTAGCCTCAACAGGGAGTAGCACAGATACGCAGTATTTT
>TRBV12-5|TRBJ1-1|-|-
CASGLVLSTGPTEAFF
TGTGCTAGTGGTTTGGTACTATCAACAGGGCCCACTGAAGCTTTCTTT